Each of the 30 T cell receptor beta chains below was sequenced from the same sample in a study of T cells in Graves' hyperthyroidism and ophthalmopathy (dated by TCRdb to between 2018 and 2020). The protocol used for the library was multiplex PCR. The instrument given in TCRdb is Illumina HiSeq 2000. The TCR beta CDR3 regions were amplified from the RNA transcripts. For the first round of RT-PCR on the TCR CDR3, the HTBI primer set was used together with the Qiagen OneStep RT-PCR kit. The raw public data were reprocessed by TCRdb itself: fastp quality trimming at Q25, MiXCR clonotype calling, in-frame beta chains only. Rows merge per CDR3 protein into single entries with the most common DNA and genes. This sample holds 300,000 to 400,000 distinct CDR3 sequences; around a sixth were observed only once. The ten largest clonotypes hold roughly two fifths of the sample. Sequenced input: blood. These receptors came from a young man with Graves' ophthalmopathy.

The CDR3 loop is CASTEGGLNEQFF. The CDR3 nucleotides read TGTGCCAGCACCGAAGGAGGGTTGAATGAGCAGTTCTTC. The gene calls are TRBV5-6 and TRBJ2-1; D possibly corresponds to TRBD2 (6 bases). Germline V lookup: CDR1 SGHDT, CDR2 YYEEEE. V was pared by 6 bases and J by 7 bases, with 14 bases between. This CDR3 has 13 residues.

This clonotype was counted at least ten times. This chain connects TRBV20-1 to TRBJ2-7; 7 nucleotides match TRBD2. Germline lookup yields CDR1 DFQATT and CDR2 SNEGSKA (reference sequence). The CDR3 has 15 amino acids. V shed 5 bases and J 1 base; nucleotides not matched to a gene: 11. The CDR3: CSAPPEGLFSYEQYF. CDR3 DNA: TGCAGTGCTCCCCCCGAGGGACTATTTTCCTACGAGCAGTACTTC.

This clonotype was seen a few times. The CDR3 sequence: CASSRAMGRDQPQHF. The CDR3 DNA reads TGTGCCAGCAGTCGGGCGATGGGTAGGGATCAGCCCCAGCATTTT. The J gene is TRBJ1-5, the V gene TRBV6-1, with D unclear. Trimming left V 5 bases short and J 5 bases short, with 16 bases between. The length of the CDR3 is 15 residues. Germline-derived CDR1 and CDR2 are MNHNS and SASEGT.

The chain has TRBV18 and TRBJ2-5; 8 positions agree with TRBD1. V trimming: 5 bases; J trimming: 3 bases; junction bases outside the gene matches: 5. CDR3 size: 14 residues. Germline V gene sequence: CDR1 KGHSH, CDR2 LQKENI. Here the CDR3 reads CASSSGQVEETQYF. The CDR3 coding sequence is TGTGCCAGCTCATCGGGACAGGTGGAAGAGACCCAGTACTTC.

This clonotype came up a few times. The chain recombines TRBV24-1 with TRBJ2-3, with D hard to call. Germline CDR1 reads KGHDR; CDR2 reads SFDVKD. Trimming pared 3 bases from V and 2 bases from J, leaving 23 bases between. The length of the CDR3 is 19 residues. The CDR3 reads CATSDPTNADWSITDTQYF. CDR3 DNA: TGTGCCACCAGTGATCCCACGAACGCCGACTGGTCGATCACAGATACGCAGTATTTT.

The rearrangement uses TRBV7-3 and TRBJ1-2; 7 bases align to TRBD1. The CDR3 is 13 amino acids. V dropped 5 bases and J dropped 9; count of bases not matched to a gene: 9. Per germline, CDR1 SGHTA and CDR2 FQGTGA. The CDR3 is CASSNDRAGSYTF. The CDR3 DNA is TGTGCCAGCAGCAACGACAGGGCTGGTAGCTACACCTTC.

The rearrangement uses TRBV19 and TRBJ2-7; either TRBD1 or TRBD2 may fit D (5 bases each). The CDR3 spans 13 residues. V lost 4 bases and J lost 3, with 10 bases in between. Germline CDR1 reads LNHDA; CDR2 reads SQIVND (reference sequence). CDR3 residues: CASSRRDGYEQYF. The DNA of the CDR3 is TGTGCCAGTAGTAGACGGGACGGCTACGAGCAGTACTTC.

Concerning this clonotype itself: The CDR3 ends on some other residue instead of the conserved phenylalanine or tryptophan, so this is likely a read error. V is TRBV6-1 and J is TRBJ1-6; D might be TRBD1 (5 bases). Germline V lookup: CDR1 MNHNS, CDR2 SASEGT. This CDR3 region has 12 residues. V was shortened by 6 bases and J by 6 bases, with 6 bases between the two germline ends. The CDR3 coding sequence is TGTGCCAGCAGGGGACCTAATTCACCCCTCCACCTT. This sequence encodes CASRGPNSPLHL.

This clonotype has more than one count but fewer than ten. The chain is built from TRBV4-1 and TRBJ2-3, with D perhaps TRBD2 (6 bases). The CDR3 is 16 residues long. Germline V CDR1 and CDR2: MGHRA, YSYEKL. Trimming left V 4 bases short and J 0 bases short, with 14 bases between. The CDR3 is CASSPVGGASTDTQYF. The CDR3 region has the DNA TGCGCCAGCAGCCCCGTTGGCGGGGCGAGCACAGATACGCAGTATTTT.

This clonotype was seen a handful of times. The V call is TRBV7-9, the J call TRBJ1-4, with TRBD1 matching 8 bases. The V and J ends lost 5 bases and 3 bases, in that order; junction bases with no gene match: 5. Germline V lookup: CDR1 SEHNR, CDR2 FQNEAQ (reference sequence). CDR3 length equals 15 residues. DNA of the CDR3: TGTGCCAGCAGCCCGGACAGGGCCCCTAATGAAAAACTGTTTTTT. Translating gives CASSPDRAPNEKLFF.

The chain has TRBV5-1 and TRBJ2-2, with D hard to call. Per germline, CDR1 SGHRS and CDR2 YFSETQ. The CDR3 is 14 residues long. The V gene lost 0 bases and the J gene lost 4 bases, with 7 bases spanning the gap. The CDR3 coding sequence is TGCGCCAGCAGCTTGGGACATGGCACCGGGGAGCTGTTTTTT. Protein product: CASSLGHGTGELFF.

This clonotype was observed many times. DNA for the CDR3: TGTGCCAGCAGTTTACCGACAGGGGAGGACTATGGCTACACCTTC. It translates to CASSLPTGEDYGYTF. The chain couples TRBV27 to TRBJ1-2; 8 nucleotides align to TRBD1. Germline-derived CDR1 and CDR2 are MNHEY and SMNVEV (reference sequence). V lost 2 bases, J lost 3 bases, and 5 bases stayed unmatched. The length of the CDR3 is 15 residues.

Ten or more counts support this clonotype. The chain links TRBV2 to TRBJ1-5; no clear D. The CDR3 length is 15 residues. V lost 3 bases to trimming and J lost 3 bases, with 12 bases between them. Germline CDR1 reads SNHLY; CDR2 reads FYNNEI. CDR3 bases: TGTGCCAGCAGTGATGATCCTACCCCCAATCAGCCCCAGCATTTT. Its translation: CASSDDPTPNQPQHF.

This clonotype was seen many times. The chain joins TRBV6-1 to TRBJ2-7, with D tentatively TRBD2 (5 bases). With 0 bases removed from V and 4 bases from J, the gap between germline ends came to 19 bases. The CDR3 loop spans 17 amino acids. CDR1 is MNHNS and CDR2 is SASEGT in the germline V gene. The CDR3 nucleotides are TGTGCCAGCAGTGAAGCAAGGGCAAGACACCTAGCATACGAGCAGTACTTC. This codes for CASSEARARHLAYEQYF.

The genes are TRBV4-3 and TRBJ1-1, with a possible D match to TRBD1 (5 bases). CDR1 and CDR2 from the germline V gene are LGHNA and YSLEER. The CDR3 covers 14 residues. The V gene lost 3 bases and the J gene lost 2 bases, with 10 bases spanning the gap. CDR3 region: CASSQGLGNTEAFF. CDR3 sequence (DNA): TGCGCCAGCAGCCAGGGGCTGGGAAACACTGAAGCTTTCTTT.

In this sample, this clonotype turned up many times. J is TRBJ1-6 and V is TRBV28, with D possibly TRBD1 on 6 matching bases. CDR1 and CDR2 from the germline V gene are MDHEN and SYDVKM. Trimming pared 6 bases from V and 7 bases from J, leaving 13 bases between. The CDR3 runs to 14 residues. CDR3 bases: TGTGCCAGCAGGACCGGGGGCGAAAATTCACCCCTCCACTTT. Amino acids: CASRTGGENSPLHF.

This clonotype was observed at least ten times. The genes are TRBV2 and TRBJ2-1, with D possibly being TRBD1 or TRBD2 (5 bases each). V was pared by 8 bases and J by 0 bases, with 14 bases between. The CDR3 contains 15 residues. Germline V gene lookup returns CDR1 SNHLY and CDR2 FYNNEI. CDR3 sequence reads: CASGGAVSSYNEQFF. The CDR3 DNA reads TGTGCCAGCGGGGGAGCGGTAAGCTCCTACAATGAGCAGTTCTTC.

This clonotype was seen repeatedly, ten times or more. V and J are TRBV7-9 and TRBJ2-7; no definite D call. The V end was cut by 2 bases, the J end by 3 bases, with 8 bases between. The CDR3 length is 13 residues. Germline CDR1 and CDR2: SEHNR and FQNEAQ (reference sequence). The CDR3 protein is CASSLPPVYEQYF. The CDR3 DNA follows: TGTGCCAGCAGCTTACCCCCAGTCTACGAGCAGTACTTC.

This clonotype was observed many times. The chain links TRBV13 to TRBJ2-5; 11 positions match TRBD1. Germline V CDR1 and CDR2: PRHDT, FYEKMQ (reference sequence). The length of the CDR3 is 14 residues. Unmatched junction bases numbered 11, after V lost 4 bases and J lost 13 bases. The CDR3 is CASSSRTGGTQGYF. In DNA, the CDR3 is TGTGCCAGCAGCTCAAGGACAGGGGGCACCCAGGGGTACTTC.

This clonotype came up many times. This chain joins TRBV7-9 and TRBJ1-1; D may be TRBD1 (6 bases). Germline V CDR1 and CDR2: SEHNR, FQNEAQ (reference sequence). The ends were cut back, 4 bases at V and 0 bases at J, with 18 bases in the middle. The CDR3 sequence is 17 residues long. For the CDR3, the DNA is TGTGCCAGCAGCTCCTCGGGACAAACTGGCATGAACACTGAAGCTTTCTTT. Encoded protein: CASSSSGQTGMNTEAFF.

On this clonotype itself: This may stem from a read error, because a much larger clone lies one nucleotide away. The chain couples TRBV4-1 to TRBJ2-1; perhaps TRBD2 as D (5 bases). The V end was cut by 5 bases, the J end by 5 bases, with 16 bases between. CDR1 is MGHRA, CDR2 YSYEKL, per germline. The CDR3 runs to 15 residues. CDR3 loop: CASSSGWGSHNEQFF. CDR3 coding DNA: TGCGCCAGCAGCTCGGGGTGGGGTTCCCACAATGAGCAGTTCTTC.

Many counts were recorded for this clonotype. This sequence joins TRBV10-2 and TRBJ1-4, with a weak D call TRBD1 (5 bases). Trimming took 1 base from V and 0 from J, leaving 9 bases between them. The CDR3 contains 16 residues. The germline V gene encodes CDR1 WSHSY and CDR2 SAAADI. In nucleotides, the CDR3 is TGCGCCAGCAGTGAGTGGAAAGGGGCAACTAATGAAAAACTGTTTTTT. It codes for CASSEWKGATNEKLFF.

The chain joins TRBV7-9 to TRBJ1-1; 7 bases align to TRBD1. V was pared by 5 bases and J by 5 bases, with 8 bases of the junction left unmatched. The CDR3 spans 14 residues. The germline CDR1 and CDR2 sequences are SEHNR and FQNEAQ (reference sequence). CDR3 nucleotide sequence: TGTGCCAGCAGCCAATGGCAGGGGGGAACTGAAGCTTTCTTT. This gives the protein CASSQWQGGTEAFF. Combining the CDR3 with reference TRBV7-9 and TRBJ1-1 gives the whole variable domain DTGVSQNPRHKITKRGQNVTFRCDPISEHNRLYWYRQTLGQGPEFLTYFQNEAQLEKSRLLSDRFSAERPKGSFSTLEIQRTEQGDSAMYLCASSQWQGGTEAFFGQGTRLTVV.

The sample holds many counts of this clonotype. CDR3 coding DNA: TGTGCCAGCTCGGTCACAGGGCAGACCCAAGAGACCCAGTACTTC. Translating it yields CASSVTGQTQETQYF. V is TRBV2 and J is TRBJ2-5, with D perhaps matching TRBD1 (6 bases). From germline, CDR1 is SNHLY and CDR2 FYNNEI. The CDR3 has 15 residues. V lost 8 bases to trimming and J lost 1 base, with 17 bases between them.

This clonotype was seen a few times. The chain employs TRBV28 and TRBJ1-5, with D uncertain. CDR3 length: 14 residues. V lost 7 bases and J 6 bases, leaving 16 bases between the germline ends. Germline CDR1 is MDHEN and CDR2 is SYDVKM. CDR3: CASTLLPPGQPQHF. The CDR3 coding sequence is TGTGCCAGCACCCTCCTACCCCCTGGTCAGCCCCAGCATTTT.

The chain uses TRBV20-1 and TRBJ2-1; tentatively, D is TRBD2 (5 bases). The CDR3 runs to 11 residues. Per the germline V gene, CDR1 is DFQATT and CDR2 is SNEGSKA (reference sequence). In DNA form, the CDR3 reads TGCTCACTCGGAGGCGAGAATGAGCAGTTCTTC. It codes for CSLGGENEQFF.

Many counts were recorded for this clonotype. The rearrangement uses TRBV27 and TRBJ1-2, with D possibly TRBD1 on 5 matching bases. CDR3 length: 13 amino acids. Germline V gene lookup returns CDR1 MNHEY and CDR2 SMNVEV (reference sequence). V lost 5 bases, J lost 5 bases, and 12 bases lay in between. CDR3 sequence: CASSRGTSYGYTF. The CDR3, as DNA: TGTGCCAGCAGTAGAGGGACGTCATATGGCTACACCTTC.

This chain joins TRBV9 and TRBJ2-1; tentatively, D is TRBD1 or TRBD2 (6 bases each). V lost 3 bases, J lost 4 bases, and 17 bases lay in between. Germline CDR1 is SGDLS and CDR2 is YYNGEE. The CDR3 totals 16 residues. Here the CDR3 reads CASSATGADGYNEQFF. As DNA, the CDR3 is TGTGCCAGCAGCGCCACGGGGGCCGACGGATACAATGAGCAGTTCTTC.

This clonotype appeared many times. The chain joins TRBV9 to TRBJ1-4; D gene uncertain. The V gene's germline CDR1 is SGDLS and CDR2 YYNGEE. The germline V and J ends were trimmed by 0 bases and 5 bases, with 8 bases remaining between them. The CDR3 sequence is 14 residues long. CDR3 region: CASSVGAENEKLFF. The CDR3 nucleotides read TGTGCCAGCAGCGTAGGGGCCGAAAATGAAAAACTGTTTTTT.

In this sample, this clonotype turned up many times. The rearrangement joins TRBV7-9 to TRBJ2-7, with 11 bases fitting TRBD2. The junction had 5 bases not matched to a gene; V was cut back by 4 bases and J by 6 bases. Germline assignment: CDR1 SEHNR and CDR2 FQNEAQ (reference sequence). The CDR3 has 14 residues. DNA of the CDR3: TGTGCCAGCAGCTCGACTAGCGGGGCGGTCGAGCAGTACTTC. It encodes CASSSTSGAVEQYF.